A selection of T cell receptor beta chains follows, all from one sample in a study of blood T cell repertoires in COVID-19. The repertoire was sequenced with immunoSEQ multiplex PCR; TCRdb's copy has only in-frame clones and lacks some. The profile covers roughly 280,000 clones, with 84% appearing a single time and roughly 4% taken by the ten largest. Material: peripheral blood. These TCRs come from a man aged 55 to 70 with acute or convalescent COVID-19. CDR3s include the opening cysteine and the closing phenylalanine or tryptophan. Each record gives: V gene, CDR3 length, clone size, CDR3 protein. The size field is filled for only some rows; it gives once, few, many or a size class.

v_call: TRBV10-3
cdr3_length: 16
clone_size: few
cdr3_aa: CAISAGGSMHQETQYF

v_call: TRBV2
cdr3_length: 15
clone_size: NA
cdr3_aa: CASSQDGNSGNTIYF

v_call: TRBV5-1
cdr3_length: 16
clone_size: few
cdr3_aa: CASSLGGTGQTGEQYF

v_call: TRBV30
cdr3_length: 10
clone_size: NA
cdr3_aa: CAWGLYEQYF

v_call: TRBV5-4
cdr3_length: 14
clone_size: NA
cdr3_aa: CASSPGQGAYEQYF

v_call: TRBV18
cdr3_length: 14
clone_size: NA
cdr3_aa: CASSPDRENYGYTF

v_call: TRBV30
cdr3_length: 14
clone_size: NA
cdr3_aa: CAWGVAGGLYEQYF

v_call: TRBV12-3/TRBV12-4
cdr3_length: 13
clone_size: once
cdr3_aa: CASSMTGDQPQHF

v_call: TRBV4-2
cdr3_length: 17
clone_size: few
cdr3_aa: CASSQAVSVSYNSPLHF

v_call: TRBV4-2
cdr3_length: 17
clone_size: NA
cdr3_aa: CASSQVASGGPLETQYF